The source of this T cell receptor (beta chain) is a study of OX40 agonist ivuxolimab in advanced cancers. The V end lost 3 bases, the J end lost 2 bases, and 11 bases lay between the germline ends. The CDR3 totals 15 residues. Germline V gene sequence: CDR1 MGHDK, CDR2 SYGVNS. Generated by immunoSEQ multiplex PCR, the TCRdb table keeps only in-frame clones and is missing some. Among under 150,000 clones listed, 90% were seen once. Sample: CD4+ or CD8+ T cells sorted from blood, taken in a trial of the OX40 agonist ivuxolimab. This chain links TRBV25-1 with TRBJ2-1; D possibly corresponds to TRBD1 (5 bases). The TCR originated in an adult with an advanced solid tumor such as melanoma, head and neck, liver or kidney cancer. The CDR3 region is CASSDRALPYNEQFF. CDR3 nucleotide sequence: TGTGCCAGCAGTGACAGGGCTCTCCCCTACAATGAGCAGTTCTTC.